Below, one T cell receptor (beta chain) is given with its context. Its antigen is still unknown. The data are from a study of shared clonotypes between healthy human individuals. Measured with immunoSEQ multiplex PCR; TCRdb has only the in-frame clones, and not every one. The data contain 2,500,000 or so clones, 93% of them singletons. From CD4+ cells came CD45RA+ naive and CD45RA-negative memory subsets. Points from the study as a whole: Read depth was anticipated to influence clonotype sharing among donors. Memory subsets generally showed smaller estimated richness than naive subsets did. Approximately 5.4% of naive CD4 clonotypes were common to a few donors.

V dropped 7 bases and J dropped 7; count of bases not matched to a gene: 7. Germline values: CDR1 SGHRS, CDR2 YFSETQ. The CDR3 covers 14 residues. Sequencing input: naive CD4+ T cells from PBMCs. The subset: CD45RA+ positively selected. The rearrangement links TRBV5-1 to TRBJ2-1; 11 bases map to TRBD2. This receptor was obtained from a man between 18 and 35 years old in good health. Some clones in this sample may be carry-over from other donors' samples. Here the CDR3 reads CASGTSGTKNEQFF. In nucleotides, the CDR3 is TGCGCCAGCGGGACTAGCGGTACCAAGAATGAGCAGTTCTTC.